The 5 T cell receptor beta chains given below trace back to one sample, sequenced in a study of beta chain features in type 1 diabetes. The whole isolated RNA underwent reverse transcription, so sequencing captured expressed TCRB transcripts. Only in-frame clones appear in the TCRdb table, and some are missing; sequencing was by immunoSEQ multiplex PCR. The sample includes hundreds of thousands of clones, roughly a sixth of them seen just once. The sequenced sample was naive CD4+ T cells from blood. The origin of the receptors is a young man in good health.

This clone has only one observation. This chain uses TRBV6-6 with TRBJ1-2; 11 nucleotides agree with TRBD1. CDR1 is MNHNY and CDR2 is SVGAGI in the germline V gene (reference sequence). The CDR3 consists of 14 residues. The V segment lost 5 bases and the J segment 5 bases; nucleotides outside the gene matches: 4. The CDR3 DNA is TGTGCCAGCAGTAAAGGACAGGGGGCTTATGGCTACACCTTC. It yields the protein CASSKGQGAYGYTF.

The chain employs TRBV5-1 and TRBJ1-2; 7 nucleotides align to TRBD1. This CDR3 comprises 12 residues. Germline CDR1 reads SGHRS; CDR2 reads YFSETQ. V shed 7 bases, J shed 6 bases, and the junction held 6 bases outside the gene matches. Written as DNA, the CDR3 is TGCGCCAGCGAGGAACAGGGGAATGGCTACACCTTC. It is translated as CASEEQGNGYTF.

The chain couples TRBV20-1 to TRBJ1-1; 8 bases are shared with TRBD1. This CDR3 has 10 amino acids. Germline CDR1 DFQATT, CDR2 SNEGSKA (reference sequence). This CDR3 is CITGGDEAFF. The CDR3 DNA reads as TGCATCACAGGGGGTGATGAAGCTTTCTTT.

The V call is TRBV6-5, the J call TRBJ2-1; 8 nucleotides align to TRBD1. Germline V CDR1 and CDR2: MNHEY, SVGAGI. This CDR3 is built from 15 residues. After removal of 5 bases from V and 6 bases from J, the junction contained 9 bases not matched to a gene. In DNA, the CDR3 is TGTGCCAGCAGTACGGACAGGGAAAGGGTCAATGAGCAGTTCTTC. This gives the protein CASSTDRERVNEQFF.

This clone was picked up a small number of times. This chain links TRBV5-4 with TRBJ1-4; D is uncertain. This CDR3 is 15 amino acids long. The V gene's germline CDR1 is SGHNT and CDR2 YYREEE (reference sequence). V dropped 4 bases and J dropped 0 bases, with 10 bases sitting between them. The CDR3 sequence: CASSRTGTTNEKLFF. CDR3 coding DNA: TGTGCCAGCAGCCGGACGGGAACAACTAATGAAAAACTGTTTTTT.